The 28 T cell receptor beta chains listed next were all sequenced from one sample in a study of T-cell reconstitution after alpha-beta-depleted transplantation in children. It was with unique molecular identifiers that the TCRbeta library was prepared. TCRdb redid the calling of the PCR reads with MiXCR, one entry per CDR3 protein. The table has some 440,000 distinct CDR3 sequences, under 20% seen once; the top ten hold roughly 27%. Here the sequenced sample was PBMCs, mostly from graft donor cells, taken 360 days after TCRalphabeta/CD19-depleted stem cell transplant. The receptor set was obtained from a boy under two years old who had a stem cell transplant for Wiskott-Aldrich syndrome, so the T cells may come from the graft donor.

The chain combines TRBV20-1 with TRBJ2-7, with 7 bases that match TRBD2. Germline CDR1 DFQATT, CDR2 SNEGSKA (reference sequence). CDR3 length equals 13 residues. Trimming cost V 3 bases and J 3 bases; bases outside gene matches: 5. DNA of the CDR3: TGCAGTGCTAGCGGGGGGAATAACTACGAGCAGTACTTC. Its protein product is CSASGGNNYEQYF.

This clonotype was observed at least ten times. V and J are TRBV7-2 and TRBJ2-3; D is undetermined. This CDR3 is built from 11 residues. V dropped 6 bases and J dropped 6 bases, with 7 bases sitting between them. Germline V gene data show CDR1 as SGHTA and CDR2 as FQGNSA. CDR3 sequence (DNA): TGTGCCAGCAGATTGATGGATACGCAGTATTTT. Encoded protein: CASRLMDTQYF.

The rearrangement links TRBV3-1 to TRBJ2-3; TRBD2 matches 14 bases. This CDR3 is built from 17 residues. Germline V gene lookup returns CDR1 LGHDT and CDR2 YNNKEL (reference sequence). V was pared by 3 bases and J by 3 bases, with 5 bases of the junction left unmatched. In DNA, the CDR3 is TGTGCCAGCAGCCACTATAGGACTAGCGGGAGGACAGATACGCAGTATTTT. Protein sequence: CASSHYRTSGRTDTQYF.

This clonotype was found many times. J is TRBJ2-7 and V is TRBV2; TRBD1 or TRBD2 may be the D gene (6 bases each). The V and J ends lost 10 bases and 6 bases respectively, with 16 bases between them. The CDR3 sequence is 12 residues long. Germline-derived CDR1 and CDR2 are SNHLY and FYNNEI. The CDR3 reads CATSGDSSEQYF. The DNA of the CDR3 is TGTGCCACCTCAGGGGACTCCAGCGAGCAGTACTTC.

This clonotype was seen a handful of times. J is TRBJ2-7 and V is TRBV5-1; maybe TRBD2 (5 bases). With 0 bases removed from V and 2 bases from J, the gap between germline ends came to 18 bases. This CDR3 comprises 17 residues. Germline-derived CDR1 and CDR2 are SGHRS and YFSETQ. In DNA form, the CDR3 reads TGCGCCAGCAGCTTGGATGGCCCCTACGGGAAGGCCTACGAGCAGTACTTC. Its translation is CASSLDGPYGKAYEQYF. The full variable domain, in which reference TRBV5-1 and TRBJ2-7 provide the parts outside the CDR3, is KAGVTQTPRYLIKTRGQQVTLSCSPISGHRSVSWYQQTPGQGLQFLFEYFSETQRNKGNFPGRFSGRQFSNSRSEMNVSTLELGDSALYLCASSLDGPYGKAYEQYFGPGTRLTVT.

In its sample, this clonotype was seen a few times. V is TRBV24-1 and J is TRBJ2-5; the D is unclear. The CDR3 length is 11 residues. Germline V gene lookup returns CDR1 KGHDR and CDR2 SFDVKD. Trimming removed 6 bases at V and 7 bases at J, with 8 bases between. CDR3 protein: CATSLGPTQYF. CDR3 DNA sequence: TGTGCCACCAGTCTTGGGCCGACCCAGTACTTC.

V usage is TRBV3-1 and J usage is TRBJ2-7; a possible D gene is TRBD1 (6 bases). The CDR3 length is 14 residues. V was shortened by 4 bases and J by 3 bases, with 13 bases between the two germline ends. CDR1 LGHDT and CDR2 YNNKEL come from the germline V gene (reference sequence). The CDR3 DNA reads TGTGCCAGCAGCCTTGGACAGTTCCTCTACGAGCAGTACTTC. It codes for CASSLGQFLYEQYF.

The rearrangement joins TRBV3-1 to TRBJ2-7, with D perhaps matching TRBD1 (5 bases). Germline V lookup: CDR1 LGHDT, CDR2 YNNKEL (reference sequence). This CDR3 is 12 amino acids long. V was shortened by 5 bases and J by 5 bases, with 10 bases between the two germline ends. The CDR3 protein is CASSLDIHEQYF. CDR3 bases: TGTGCCAGCAGCTTGGACATCCACGAGCAGTACTTC.

The sample holds a few counts of this clonotype. The J gene is TRBJ2-2, the V gene TRBV19; D is unclear. Germline V CDR1 and CDR2: LNHDA, SQIVND (reference sequence). V was pared by 3 bases and J by 5 bases, with 7 bases between. The CDR3 loop spans 13 amino acids. The CDR3 sequence: CASSMVVTGELFF. The DNA for the CDR3 is TGTGCCAGTAGTATGGTAGTAACCGGGGAGCTGTTTTTT.

The rearrangement uses TRBV9 and TRBJ2-1; 11 nucleotides align to TRBD2. The CDR3 contains 15 residues. Per germline, CDR1 SGDLS and CDR2 YYNGEE. The trim removed 6 bases at V and 7 bases at J, leaving 9 bases unmatched. CDR3: CASTQTSGVVNEQFF. CDR3 nucleotide sequence: TGTGCCAGCACCCAGACTAGCGGGGTTGTAAATGAGCAGTTCTTC. The variable domain in full, completed from reference TRBV9 and TRBJ2-1, reads DSGVTQTPKHLITATGQRVTLRCSPRSGDLSVYWYQQSLDQGLQFLIQYYNGEERAKGNILERFSAQQFPDLHSELNLSSLELGDSALYFCASTQTSGVVNEQFFGPGTRLTVL.

The chain links TRBV11-2 to TRBJ2-5; D unclear. Trimming left V 4 bases short and J 7 bases short, with 19 bases between. Looked up from germline, CDR1 is SGHAT and CDR2 is FQNNGV. This CDR3 comprises 15 residues. CDR3 sequence reads: CASSSRHGLVGTQYF. The CDR3 DNA follows: TGTGCCAGCAGCTCCCGGCACGGCTTGGTTGGGACCCAGTACTTC.

In nucleotides, the CDR3 is TGTGCCAGCAGTTTAGGGAGGGGACAGGGGGGAACGGTAGTTCAGCCCCAGCATTTT. Amino acids: CASSLGRGQGGTVVQPQHF. The chain carries TRBV27 and TRBJ1-5, with TRBD1 identical over 11 bases. J lost 6 bases, V lost 2 bases, and 15 bases had no gene match. Germline CDR1 reads MNHEY; CDR2 reads SMNVEV (reference sequence). The CDR3 extends over 19 amino acids.

This clonotype showed up just a few times. The V call is TRBV20-1, the J call TRBJ1-2, with 8 bases fitting TRBD1. Germline lookup yields CDR1 DFQATT and CDR2 SNEGSKA (reference sequence). The ends lost 0 bases at V and 12 bases at J; junction bases unmatched: 6. The CDR3 has 12 residues. CDR3 region: CSARDRQGFHTF. CDR3 bases: TGCAGTGCTAGAGATCGACAGGGGTTCCACACCTTC.

The chain has TRBV28 and TRBJ2-1; a weak D match, TRBD1 (5 bases). Germline lookup yields CDR1 MDHEN and CDR2 SYDVKM. V lost 7 bases to trimming and J lost 4 bases, with 14 bases between them. The CDR3 consists of 14 residues. CDR3 sequence: CASTLIGVYNEQFF. In DNA, the CDR3 is TGTGCCAGCACTCTCATAGGGGTTTACAATGAGCAGTTCTTC. The entire variable domain, with the rest obtained from reference TRBV28 and TRBJ2-1, is as follows: DVKVTQSSRYLVKRTGEKVFLECVQDMDHENMFWYRQDPGLGLRLIYFSYDVKMKEKGDIPEGYSVSREKKERFSLILESASTNQTSMYLCASTLIGVYNEQFFGPGTRLTVL.

The rearrangement links TRBV7-8 to TRBJ1-6; a possible D gene is TRBD1 (5 bases). The CDR3 spans 14 residues. The V end was cut by 3 bases, the J end by 5 bases, with 8 bases between. Germline CDR1 SGHVS, CDR2 FQNEAQ. The CDR3 DNA follows: TGTGCCAGCAGCTTCGGGGCTGATAATTCACCCCTCCACTTT. Protein: CASSFGADNSPLHF.

The V gene is TRBV6-5, the J gene TRBJ2-2; D tentatively reads TRBD1 or TRBD2 (5 bases each). The CDR3 contains 17 residues. CDR1 and CDR2 from the germline V gene are MNHEY and SVGAGI. V lost 2 bases and J 4 bases, leaving 17 bases between the germline ends. This CDR3 reads CASSYRGRTPSTGELFF. In DNA, the CDR3 is TGTGCCAGCAGTTACCGGGGACGTACACCTTCCACCGGGGAGCTGTTTTTT.

The rearrangement links TRBV15 to TRBJ2-3, with TRBD2 matching over 8 bases. The length of the CDR3 is 18 residues. Germline-derived CDR1 and CDR2 are LNHNV and YYDKDF (reference sequence). The trim removed 0 bases at V and 6 bases at J, leaving 14 bases unmatched. The CDR3 spells CATSRDLYSGRWEDTQYF. CDR3 bases: TGTGCCACCAGCAGAGATCTTTACAGCGGGAGATGGGAGGATACGCAGTATTTT.

The chain combines TRBV29-1 with TRBJ2-5; tentative D call: TRBD2 (6 bases). Germline loops: CDR1 SQVTM, CDR2 ANQGSEA. This CDR3 region has 12 residues. V was clipped by 4 bases and J by 5 bases, with 11 bases between them. The CDR3 reads CSVGRGTETQYF. The CDR3 DNA follows: TGCAGCGTTGGGAGGGGCACGGAGACCCAGTACTTC.

The rearrangement uses TRBV5-1 and TRBJ2-2; TRBD2 matches 10 bases. The germline CDR1 and CDR2 sequences are SGHRS and YFSETQ. J gave up 7 bases and V 4 bases, and 10 bases lay outside the gene matches. The CDR3 has 16 residues. CDR3 sequence (DNA): TGCGCCAGCAGCCCTAGCGGGGGTGTAAGACACGGGGAGCTGTTTTTT. It encodes CASSPSGGVRHGELFF. The full variable domain, its missing parts supplied by reference TRBV5-1 and TRBJ2-2, is KAGVTQTPRYLIKTRGQQVTLSCSPISGHRSVSWYQQTPGQGLQFLFEYFSETQRNKGNFPGRFSGRQFSNSRSEMNVSTLELGDSALYLCASSPSGGVRHGELFFGEGSRLTVL.

CDR3 DNA sequence: TGTGCCAGCATGCCGGGCCTAGAGAAGAATGAGCAGTTCTTC. Its translation: CASMPGLEKNEQFF. This chain uses TRBV6-1 with TRBJ2-1, with D unresolved. Germline V CDR1 and CDR2: MNHNS, SASEGT. The CDR3 contains 14 residues. V shed 7 bases and J shed 7 bases, with 17 bases lying between them.

The chain uses TRBV29-1 and TRBJ2-5, with 7 bases matching TRBD2. The CDR3 extends over 13 amino acids. V was pared by 7 bases and J by 3 bases, with 8 bases of the junction left unmatched. CDR1 is SQVTM and CDR2 is ANQGSEA in the germline V gene. DNA of the CDR3: TGCAGCGCCCGGTCTAGCGGAAAAGAGACCCAGTACTTC. It specifies CSARSSGKETQYF.

This clonotype was counted many times. The chain has TRBV20-1 and TRBJ2-7; 12 positions match TRBD2. The CDR3 contains 16 residues. V shed 0 bases, J shed 3 bases, and the junction held 6 bases outside the gene matches. Germline loops: CDR1 DFQATT, CDR2 SNEGSKA (reference sequence). The DNA of the CDR3 is TGCAGTGCTAGAGATCCGACTAGCGGGAGCATCTACGAGCAGTACTTC. This codes for CSARDPTSGSIYEQYF.

This chain connects TRBV9 to TRBJ2-1; D is possibly TRBD1 (6 bases). Germline V gives CDR1 SGDLS, CDR2 YYNGEE. This CDR3 has 15 residues. Trimming shortened V by 0 bases and J by 4 bases, and 11 bases separated the two germline ends. The CDR3 DNA reads as TGTGCCAGCAGCGTAGAGGGACAACCATACAATGAGCAGTTCTTC. Translation gives CASSVEGQPYNEQFF.

The chain uses TRBV6-5 and TRBJ2-7; TRBD2 aligns across 10 bases. V was clipped by 2 bases and J by 3 bases; unmatched bases: 4. CDR1 is MNHEY and CDR2 is SVGAGI in the germline V gene. The CDR3 is made up of 15 amino acids. This CDR3 is CASSYRTSGDYEQYF. The CDR3 DNA is TGTGCCAGCAGTTACCGGACTAGCGGTGACTACGAGCAGTACTTC.

This clonotype was detected only a few times. The chain is built from TRBV24-1 and TRBJ1-5; D not resolved. The germline V gene encodes CDR1 KGHDR and CDR2 SFDVKD. This CDR3 region has 13 residues. Trimming stripped 1 base from V and 7 bases from J, with 7 bases between. The CDR3 here is CATSDFSGQPQHF. As DNA, the CDR3 is TGTGCCACCAGTGATTTTTCTGGGCAGCCCCAGCATTTT.

This clonotype has more than one count but fewer than ten. The chain carries TRBV24-1 and TRBJ2-7; a possible D gene is TRBD2 (6 bases). Germline assignment: CDR1 KGHDR and CDR2 SFDVKD. The CDR3 consists of 16 residues. Trimming took 4 bases from V and 0 from J, leaving 15 bases between them. DNA for the CDR3: TGTGCCACCAGTGACCCGGACGGGGGTAGCTCCTACGAGCAGTACTTC. This sequence encodes CATSDPDGGSSYEQYF.

This clonotype came up a few times. The rearrangement joins TRBV24-1 to TRBJ1-3; no clear D gene. Trimming removed 3 bases at V and 0 bases at J, with 8 bases between. This CDR3 has 15 amino acids. CDR1 is KGHDR and CDR2 is SFDVKD in the germline V gene. CDR3 DNA sequence: TGTGCCACCAGTGATCCCGTGGGCTCTGGAAACACCATATATTTT. It translates to CATSDPVGSGNTIYF.

The CDR3 bases are TGCGCCAGCAGCTTGTTTCCAGGGGATCAGAACACTGAAGCTTTCTTT. Its protein is CASSLFPGDQNTEAFF. J is TRBJ1-1 and V is TRBV5-1; tentatively, D is TRBD1 (6 bases). Between the trimmed V and J ends, which lost 1 base and 1 base, there was a span of 14 bases. From germline, CDR1 is SGHRS and CDR2 YFSETQ. The CDR3 extends over 16 amino acids.